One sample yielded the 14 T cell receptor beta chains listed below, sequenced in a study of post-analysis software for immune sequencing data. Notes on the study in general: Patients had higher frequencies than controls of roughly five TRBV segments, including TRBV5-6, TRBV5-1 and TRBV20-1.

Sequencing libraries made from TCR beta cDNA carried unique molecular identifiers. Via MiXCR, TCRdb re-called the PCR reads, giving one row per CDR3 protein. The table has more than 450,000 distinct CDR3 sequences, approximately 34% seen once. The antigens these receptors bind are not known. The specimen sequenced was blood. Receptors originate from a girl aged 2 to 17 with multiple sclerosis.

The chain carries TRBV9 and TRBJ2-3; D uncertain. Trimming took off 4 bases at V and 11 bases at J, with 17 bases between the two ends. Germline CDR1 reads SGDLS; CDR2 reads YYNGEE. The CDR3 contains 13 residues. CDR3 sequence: CASSPSGLREQYF. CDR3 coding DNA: TGTGCCAGCAGCCCCTCGGGCCTCAGAGAGCAGTATTTT.

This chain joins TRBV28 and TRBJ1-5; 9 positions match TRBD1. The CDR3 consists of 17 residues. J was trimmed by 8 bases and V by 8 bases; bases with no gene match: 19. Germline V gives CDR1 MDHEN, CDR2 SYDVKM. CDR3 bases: TGTGCCAGCGGGCAGGGGTCCGGGACAGGGCATTGGGAGCCCCAGCATTTT. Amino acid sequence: CASGQGSGTGHWEPQHF.

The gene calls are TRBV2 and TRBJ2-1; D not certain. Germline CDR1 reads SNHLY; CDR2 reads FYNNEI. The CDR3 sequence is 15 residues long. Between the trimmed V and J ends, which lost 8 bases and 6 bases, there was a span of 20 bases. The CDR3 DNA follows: TGTGCCAGCCCGGGTCTGAGAGGTGGGCTCAATGAGCAGTTCTTC. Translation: CASPGLRGGLNEQFF. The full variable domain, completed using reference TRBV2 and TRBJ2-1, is EPEVTQTPSHQVTQMGQEVILRCVPISNHLYFYWYRQILGQKVEFLVSFYNNEISEKSEIFDDQFSVERPDGSNFTLKIRSTKLEDSAMYFCASPGLRGGLNEQFFGPGTRLTVL.

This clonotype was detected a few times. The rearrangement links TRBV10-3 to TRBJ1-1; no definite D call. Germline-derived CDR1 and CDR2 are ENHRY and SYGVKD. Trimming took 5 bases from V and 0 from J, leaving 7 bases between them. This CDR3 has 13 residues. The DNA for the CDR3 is TGTGCCATCAGTATAGAGGTGAACACTGAAGCTTTCTTT. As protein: CAISIEVNTEAFF.

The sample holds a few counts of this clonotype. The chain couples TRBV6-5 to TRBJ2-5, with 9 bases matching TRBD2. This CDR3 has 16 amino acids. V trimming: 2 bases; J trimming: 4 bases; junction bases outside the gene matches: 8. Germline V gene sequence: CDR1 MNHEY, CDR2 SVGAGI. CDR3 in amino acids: CASSYPTGTSRETQYF. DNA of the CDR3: TGTGCCAGCAGTTACCCCACAGGGACTAGCAGAGAGACCCAGTACTTC.

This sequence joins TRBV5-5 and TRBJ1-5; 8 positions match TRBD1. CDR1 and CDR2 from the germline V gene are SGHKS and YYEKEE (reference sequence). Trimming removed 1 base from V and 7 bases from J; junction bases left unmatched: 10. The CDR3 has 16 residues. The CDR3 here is CASSLTGQGAWQPQHF. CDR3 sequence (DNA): TGTGCCAGCAGCTTGACAGGTCAGGGGGCCTGGCAGCCCCAGCATTTT.

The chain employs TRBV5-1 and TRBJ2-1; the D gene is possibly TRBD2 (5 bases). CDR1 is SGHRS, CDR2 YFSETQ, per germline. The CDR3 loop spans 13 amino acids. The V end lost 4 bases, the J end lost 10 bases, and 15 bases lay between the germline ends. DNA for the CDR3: TGCGCCAGCAGCCTCACTAGAGACTACGAGCAGTTCTTC. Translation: CASSLTRDYEQFF.

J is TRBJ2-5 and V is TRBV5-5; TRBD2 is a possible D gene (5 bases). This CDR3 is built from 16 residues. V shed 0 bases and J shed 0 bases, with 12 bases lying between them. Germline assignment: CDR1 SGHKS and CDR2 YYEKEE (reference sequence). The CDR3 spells CASSLASRRYQETQYF. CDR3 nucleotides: TGTGCCAGCAGCTTGGCCTCCCGGAGGTACCAAGAGACCCAGTACTTC.

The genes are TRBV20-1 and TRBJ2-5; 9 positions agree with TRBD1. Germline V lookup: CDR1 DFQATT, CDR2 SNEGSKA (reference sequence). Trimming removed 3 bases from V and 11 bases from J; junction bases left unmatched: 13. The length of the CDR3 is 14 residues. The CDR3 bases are TGCAGTGCTAGTTCCGGGACAGGGACGAAAGAGCAGTACTTC. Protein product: CSASSGTGTKEQYF.

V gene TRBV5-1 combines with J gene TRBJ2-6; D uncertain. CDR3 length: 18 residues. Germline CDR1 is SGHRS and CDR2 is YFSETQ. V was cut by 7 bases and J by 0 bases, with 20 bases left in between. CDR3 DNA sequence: TGCGCCAGCCGCCCCCAGATCTGGGATCTCTCTGGGGCCAACGTCCTGACTTTC. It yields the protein CASRPQIWDLSGANVLTF.

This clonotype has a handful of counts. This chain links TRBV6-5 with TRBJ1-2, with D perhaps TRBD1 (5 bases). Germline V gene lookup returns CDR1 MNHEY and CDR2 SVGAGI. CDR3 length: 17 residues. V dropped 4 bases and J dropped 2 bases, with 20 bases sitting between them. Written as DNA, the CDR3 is TGTGCCAGCAGTTGGGGCTCGGTAGGGGCACAAAACTATGGCTACACCTTC. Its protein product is CASSWGSVGAQNYGYTF.

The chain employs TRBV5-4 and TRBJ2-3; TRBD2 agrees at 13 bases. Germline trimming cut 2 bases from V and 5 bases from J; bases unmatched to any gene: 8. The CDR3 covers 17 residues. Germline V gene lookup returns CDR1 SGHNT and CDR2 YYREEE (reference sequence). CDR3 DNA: TGTGCCAGCAGCTTATCACCGGGACTAGCGGGGAGAGATACGCAGTATTTT. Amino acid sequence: CASSLSPGLAGRDTQYF.

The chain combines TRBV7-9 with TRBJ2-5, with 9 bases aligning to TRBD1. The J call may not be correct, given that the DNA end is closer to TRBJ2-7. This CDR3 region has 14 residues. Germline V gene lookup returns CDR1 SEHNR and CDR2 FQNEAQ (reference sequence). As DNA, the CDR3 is TGTGCCAGCAGCTCGGAACAGGGGGCCCACGAGCAGTACTTC. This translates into CASSSEQGAHEQYF.

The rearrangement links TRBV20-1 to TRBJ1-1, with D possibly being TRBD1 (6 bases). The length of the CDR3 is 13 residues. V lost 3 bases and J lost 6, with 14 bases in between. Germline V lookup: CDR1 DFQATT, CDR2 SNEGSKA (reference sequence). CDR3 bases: TGCAGTGCTAGGGACAGCTGGAGCGCTGAAGCTTTCTTT. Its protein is CSARDSWSAEAFF.